The source of this TCR beta chain is a study of CD8 T cells in Susac syndrome. The CDR3 has 14 residues. The V gene lost 6 bases and the J gene lost 6 bases, with 14 bases spanning the gap. Germline CDR1 and CDR2: LNHDA and SQIVND (reference sequence). After extraction with the RNeasy kit, roughly 0.45 to 1 ug of the RNA was reverse transcribed using random hexamers. Multiplex PCR with immunoSEQ amplified the TCR beta CDR3 across 54 Vbeta and 13 Jbeta. TCRdb re-called the immunoSEQ multiplex PCR reads through MiXCR, storing one row per CDR3 protein. The sample carries 90,000 to 150,000 distinct CDR3 sequences, around 92% recorded once.

The sample consisted of CD8+ T cells from PBMCs. The chain is built from TRBV19 and TRBJ2-2; D is perhaps TRBD2 (6 bases). The receptor's source is a human donor in good health. This chain's CDR3 is CASSWVGEAGELFF. CDR3 DNA: TGTGCCAGTAGCTGGGTCGGGGAGGCCGGGGAGCTGTTTTTT. Full variable domain (rest looked up from reference TRBV19 and TRBJ2-2): DGGITQSPKYLFRKEGQNVTLSCEQNLNHDAMYWYRQDPGQGLRLIYYSQIVNDFQKGDIAEGYSVSREKKESFPLTVTSAQKNPTAFYLCASSWVGEAGELFFGEGSRLTVL.